This T cell receptor (beta chain) was recovered during a study of shared clonotypes between healthy human individuals. Study findings and constraints: Genetic and exposure-history diversity was limited by the few donors. Around 5% was the fraction of naive CD4 clonotypes found shared across a few donors.

Genomic DNA per cell subset filled all wells of several immunoSEQ plates. Generated by immunoSEQ multiplex PCR, the TCRdb table keeps only in-frame clones and is missing some. Seen here are about 2 million clones, approximately 95% observed once, and the top ten hold 0.13%. The CDR3 loop spans 13 amino acids. Trimming took 4 bases from V and 4 from J, leaving 8 bases between them. The germline CDR1 and CDR2 sequences are SGHRS and YFSETQ. Donors comprised only Caucasian adults living in Nashville, Tennessee. Concerning this clone itself: The target antigen is unknown.

The chain couples TRBV5-1 to TRBJ2-2; the D is unclear. Sequencing input: naive CD4+ T cells sorted from blood. As to subset: CD45RA+ positively selected. This clonotype originated in a man younger than 35 in good health. This CDR3 reads CASSRVGTGELFF. Here the CDR3 DNA reads TGCGCCAGCAGCCGCGTTGGCACCGGGGAGCTGTTTTTT.